This TCR beta chain came from a study of T-cell reconstitution after alpha-beta-depleted transplantation in children. With respect to this clonotype: What it recognizes is unknown.

Trimming at V came to 5 bases and at J to 5 bases, leaving 3 bases not matched to a gene. Per germline, CDR1 ENHRY and CDR2 SYGVKD. There are 12 residues in the CDR3. As it was prepared, the TCRbeta library received unique molecular identifiers. TCRdb reprocessed the PCR reads via MiXCR and lists one record per CDR3 protein. The sample has roughly 570,000 distinct CDR3 sequences, 27% seen once. General study results and limits: It was surviving recipient T cells and thymic progenitors that gave some patients high TCRbeta diversity at day 60.

V gene TRBV10-3 combines with J gene TRBJ2-7; 7 bases line up with TRBD1. The clonotype originates from a boy in the first two years of life with Wiskott-Aldrich syndrome, due to receive a stem cell transplant. The sample here was PBMCs, taken before TCRalphabeta/CD19-depleted stem cell transplant. The CDR3 nucleotides read TGTGCCATCAGTAGACAGGGCCACGAGCAGTACTTC. Translated, it gives CAISRQGHEQYF.